The clone carrying this T cell receptor (beta chain) appeared a single time. The germline gives CDR1 MDHEN, CDR2 SYDVKM. The J segment lost 9 bases and the V segment lost 6 bases, leaving 8 bases of the junction unmatched. The CDR3 totals 14 residues. As processed by the authors: Reference gene primer amplification gave nucleated cell count estimates. Only in-frame clones appear in the TCRdb table, and some are missing; sequencing was by immunoSEQ multiplex PCR. V and J calls and clone size are copied from that table; D and trimming were computed from the DNA. The sample holds about 200,000 clones; around 84% are singletons and the top ten take around 4.9%. The sample originates from a study of blood T cell repertoires in COVID-19.

This receptor was taken from an elderly woman with acute or convalescent COVID-19. The chain combines TRBV28 with TRBJ1-5, with 10 bases identical to TRBD1. The sample comprised peripheral blood. CDR3 amino acids: CASSKGQGIRPQHF. CDR3 DNA sequence: TGTGCCAGCAGCAAGGGACAGGGGATTCGGCCCCAGCATTTT.